One and the same sample provided the 9 T cell receptor beta chains below, sequenced in a study of blood T cell repertoires in COVID-19. TCRdb keeps only in-frame clones here, not all; method: immunoSEQ multiplex PCR. The data show fewer than 250,000 clones, 70% to 80% seen once. Sequences were obtained from peripheral blood. These receptors all stem from a woman aged 45 to 65 with acute or convalescent COVID-19.

This chain's CDR3 is CASSQVGYTEAFF. CDR3 nucleotides: TGCGCCAGCAGCCAAGTCGGGTACACTGAAGCTTTCTTT. V and J are TRBV4-1 and TRBJ1-1; D uncertain. Between the trimmed V and J ends, which lost 1 base and 3 bases, there was a span of 6 bases. The length of the CDR3 is 13 residues. Germline V gives CDR1 MGHRA, CDR2 YSYEKL.

V usage is TRBV10-1 and J usage is TRBJ2-1, with TRBD2 identical over 8 bases. Germline-derived CDR1 and CDR2 are WNHNN and SYGVQD (reference sequence). CDR3 length: 15 residues. V dropped 0 bases and J dropped 7; count of bases not matched to a gene: 5. The CDR3 loop reads CASSESGGGPNEQFF. The CDR3 bases are TGCGCCAGCAGTGAGTCGGGCGGGGGGCCGAATGAGCAGTTCTTC.

The gene calls are TRBV11-2 and TRBJ1-6, with TRBD1 matching 11 bases. The CDR3 is 16 amino acids. Per the germline V gene, CDR1 is SGHAT and CDR2 is FQNNGV. J lost 10 bases, V lost 5 bases, and 10 bases had no gene match. Written as DNA, the CDR3 is TGTGCCAGCAGCACCTGGGACAGGGGGGGATTGTCACCCCTCCACTTT. Translating gives CASSTWDRGGLSPLHF.

The table lists this clone with a few counts. V is TRBV7-2 and J is TRBJ2-7; a weak D match, TRBD2 (5 bases). The CDR3 runs to 15 residues. Germline CDR1 SGHTA, CDR2 FQGNSA. V shed 1 base and J shed 3 bases, with 13 bases lying between them. The CDR3 DNA follows: TGTGCCAGCAGCTTAGTCGGCGGCGCGGGCTACGAGCAGTACTTC. Translated: CASSLVGGAGYEQYF.

V usage is TRBV20-1 and J usage is TRBJ2-1, with TRBD2 as a possible D gene (6 bases). The CDR3 contains 11 residues. Germline V gives CDR1 DFQATT, CDR2 SNEGSKA (reference sequence). V was cut by 7 bases and J by 2 bases, with 6 bases left in between. CDR3 nucleotide sequence: TGCAGTGGGACTACCTACAATGAGCAGTTCTTC. This encodes CSGTTYNEQFF.

This clone has just one count. The V and J genes are TRBV5-1 and TRBJ1-5; 7 bases are shared with TRBD1. V shed 1 base and J 1 base; nucleotides not matched to a gene: 8. CDR3 length equals 17 residues. Germline V gene sequence: CDR1 SGHRS, CDR2 YFSETQ. The CDR3 region has the DNA TGCGCCAGCAGCTTGACCCTCCGACAGGGCAGCAATCAGCCCCAGCATTTT. As protein: CASSLTLRQGSNQPQHF.

The chain has TRBV18 and TRBJ2-7, with 8 positions matching TRBD2. V shed 6 bases and J 2 bases; nucleotides not matched to a gene: 12. Germline V gene data show CDR1 as KGHSH and CDR2 as LQKENI. This CDR3 region has 16 residues. CDR3 loop: CASSRASGAGAYEQYF. CDR3 DNA sequence: TGTGCCAGCTCCCGCGCGTCGGGAGCGGGGGCCTACGAGCAGTACTTC.

This rearrangement joins TRBV3-1 (or the pseudogene TRBV3-2) to TRBJ2-3; 7 nucleotides line up with TRBD2. The CDR3 covers 14 residues. V shed 1 base, J shed 7 bases, and the junction held 5 bases outside the gene matches. The germline gives CDR1 LGHDT, CDR2 YNNKEL (reference sequence). The DNA of the CDR3 is TGTGCCAGCAGCCAAGGGAGGGAGGGTAATACGCAGTATTTT. Residues: CASSQGREGNTQYF.

On this clone: Different DNA sequences within this sample yield the same CDR3. The chain has TRBV5-1 and TRBJ2-2; the match to TRBD2 covers 8 bases. Germline CDR1 is SGHRS and CDR2 is YFSETQ. The CDR3 sequence is 16 residues long. Unmatched junction bases numbered 2, after V lost 0 bases and J lost 1 base. The CDR3 loop is CASSLGSGGNTGELFF. The CDR3 bases are TGCGCCAGCAGCTTGGGAAGCGGGGGGAACACCGGGGAGCTGTTTTTT. Filled out from reference TRBV5-1 and TRBJ2-2, the complete variable domain reads KAGVTQTPRYLIKTRGQQVTLSCSPISGHRSVSWYQQTPGQGLQFLFEYFSETQRNKGNFPGRFSGRQFSNSRSEMNVSTLELGDSALYLCASSLGSGGNTGELFFGEGSRLTVL.